This T cell receptor (beta chain) was sequenced in a study of regulatory T cells in long-lasting Graves disease. Findings of the study overall: Persistent-disease Graves' patients showed less TCR diversity than new cases. Preferential use of TRBV28, TRBJ1-2 and TRBJ2-5 was seen in persistent disease. Sample size, which was small, may have reduced accuracy.

On this clonotype: The antigen is undetermined.

The sample's time point: persistent/refractory GD, antithyroid drugs over 5 years with positive TRAb. PBMC RNA was the source of the TCR library. Germline loops: CDR1 MNHEY, CDR2 SVGAGI. Deletions cut 2 bases from V and 7 bases from J, with 14 bases between. The CDR3 has 15 residues. Library construction for TCR beta used iRepertoire HTBI primers and Arm-PCR of CDR3 regions. TCRdb itself ran the multiplex PCR reads through MiXCR, one entry per CDR3 protein. The sample shows about 340,000 distinct CDR3 sequences, around 20% of them seen only once. The gene calls are TRBV6-5 and TRBJ1-4; D remains unclear. The TCR sequence derives from a female donor with Graves disease. Sequences were derived from peripheral blood mononuclear cells (PBMCs), sampled when the disease was refractory, from a patient treated with antithyroid drugs. The CDR3 loop is CASSYRPADGEKLFF. CDR3 in DNA: TGTGCCAGCAGTTACCGGCCCGCGGACGGTGAAAAACTGTTTTTT.